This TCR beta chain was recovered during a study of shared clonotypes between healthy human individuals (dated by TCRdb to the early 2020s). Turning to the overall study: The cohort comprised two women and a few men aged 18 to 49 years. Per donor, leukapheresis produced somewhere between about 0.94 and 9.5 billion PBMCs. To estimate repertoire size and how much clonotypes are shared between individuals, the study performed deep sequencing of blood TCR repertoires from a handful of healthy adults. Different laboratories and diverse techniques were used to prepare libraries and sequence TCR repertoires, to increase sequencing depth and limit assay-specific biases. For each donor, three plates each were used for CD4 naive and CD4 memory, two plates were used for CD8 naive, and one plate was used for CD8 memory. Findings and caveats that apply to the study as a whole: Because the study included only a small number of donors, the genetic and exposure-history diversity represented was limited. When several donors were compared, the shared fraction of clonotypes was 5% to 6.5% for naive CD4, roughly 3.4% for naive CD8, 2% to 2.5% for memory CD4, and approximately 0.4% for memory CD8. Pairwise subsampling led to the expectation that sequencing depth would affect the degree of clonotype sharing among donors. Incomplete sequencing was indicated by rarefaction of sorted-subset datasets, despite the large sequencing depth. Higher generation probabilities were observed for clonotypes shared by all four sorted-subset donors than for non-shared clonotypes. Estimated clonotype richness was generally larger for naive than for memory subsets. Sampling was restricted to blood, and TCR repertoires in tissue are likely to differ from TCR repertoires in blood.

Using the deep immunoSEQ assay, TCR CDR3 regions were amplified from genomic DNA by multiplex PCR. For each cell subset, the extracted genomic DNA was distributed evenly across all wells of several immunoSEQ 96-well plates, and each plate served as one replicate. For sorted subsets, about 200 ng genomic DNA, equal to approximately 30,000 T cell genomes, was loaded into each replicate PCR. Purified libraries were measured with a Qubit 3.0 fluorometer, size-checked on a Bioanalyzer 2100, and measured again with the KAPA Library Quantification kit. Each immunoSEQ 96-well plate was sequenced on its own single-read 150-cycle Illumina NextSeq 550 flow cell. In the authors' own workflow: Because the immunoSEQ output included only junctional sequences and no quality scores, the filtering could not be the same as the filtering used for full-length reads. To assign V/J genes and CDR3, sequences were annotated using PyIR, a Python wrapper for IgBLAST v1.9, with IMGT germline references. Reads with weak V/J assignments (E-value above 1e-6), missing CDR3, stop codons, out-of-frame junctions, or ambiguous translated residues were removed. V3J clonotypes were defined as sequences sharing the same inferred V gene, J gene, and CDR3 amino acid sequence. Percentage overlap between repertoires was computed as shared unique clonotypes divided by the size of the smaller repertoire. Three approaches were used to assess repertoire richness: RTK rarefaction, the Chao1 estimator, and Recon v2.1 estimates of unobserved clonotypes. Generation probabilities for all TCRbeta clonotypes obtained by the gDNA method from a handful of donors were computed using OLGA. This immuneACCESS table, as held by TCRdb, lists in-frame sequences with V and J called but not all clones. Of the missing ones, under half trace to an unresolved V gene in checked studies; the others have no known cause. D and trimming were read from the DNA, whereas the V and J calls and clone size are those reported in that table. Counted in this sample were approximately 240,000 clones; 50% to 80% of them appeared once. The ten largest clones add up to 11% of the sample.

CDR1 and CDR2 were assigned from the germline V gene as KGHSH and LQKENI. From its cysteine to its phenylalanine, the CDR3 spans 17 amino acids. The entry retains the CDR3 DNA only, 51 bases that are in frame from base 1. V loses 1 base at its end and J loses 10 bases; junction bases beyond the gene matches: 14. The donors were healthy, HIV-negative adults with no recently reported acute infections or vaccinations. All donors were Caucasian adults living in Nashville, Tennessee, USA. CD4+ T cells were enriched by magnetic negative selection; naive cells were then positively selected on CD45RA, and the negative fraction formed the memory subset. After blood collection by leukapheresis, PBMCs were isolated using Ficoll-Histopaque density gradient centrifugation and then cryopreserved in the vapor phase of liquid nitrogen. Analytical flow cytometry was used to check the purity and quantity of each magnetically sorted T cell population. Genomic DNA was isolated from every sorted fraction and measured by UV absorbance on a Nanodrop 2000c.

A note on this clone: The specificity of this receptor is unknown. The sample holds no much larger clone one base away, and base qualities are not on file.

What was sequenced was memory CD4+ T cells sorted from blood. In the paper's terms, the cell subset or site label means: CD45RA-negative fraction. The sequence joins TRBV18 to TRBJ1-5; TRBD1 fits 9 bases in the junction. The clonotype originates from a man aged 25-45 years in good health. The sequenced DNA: TGTGCCAGCTCACCACTCGGGGCGGGACAGGGCCAGGAACCCCAGCATTTT. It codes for CASSPLGAGQGQEPQHF.